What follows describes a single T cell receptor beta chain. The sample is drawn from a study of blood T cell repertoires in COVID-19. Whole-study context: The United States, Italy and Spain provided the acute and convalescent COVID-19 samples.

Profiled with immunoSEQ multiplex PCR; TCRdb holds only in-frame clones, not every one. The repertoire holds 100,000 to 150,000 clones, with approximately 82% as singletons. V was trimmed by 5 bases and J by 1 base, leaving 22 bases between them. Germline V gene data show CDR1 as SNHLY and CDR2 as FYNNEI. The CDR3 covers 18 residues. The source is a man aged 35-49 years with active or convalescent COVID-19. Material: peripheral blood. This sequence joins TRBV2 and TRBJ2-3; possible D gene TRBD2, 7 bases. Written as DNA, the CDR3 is TGTGCCAGCAGTTTGCGGGGGCATCAGACTTATCGCACAGATACGCAGTATTTT. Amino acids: CASSLRGHQTYRTDTQYF.